One and the same sample provided the 25 T cell receptor beta chains below, sequenced in a study of T cell clonotyping in hematopoietic cell transplantation. Generated by immunoSEQ multiplex PCR, the TCRdb table keeps only in-frame clones and is missing some. Among some 45,000 clones, roughly 85% were seen once, and the ten largest hold roughly 4.8%. Time point in this sample: recipient sample about 28 days before transplant, after cytoreduction. Sequencing was performed on peripheral blood mononuclear cells, taken before stem cell transplant. The receptors here all came from a man in his sixties with myelodysplastic syndrome. Some clones in this sample may be carry-over from other donors' samples.

CDR3 loop: CASSQFANTGELFF. In nucleotides, the CDR3 is TGTGCCAGCAGTCAGTTCGCGAACACCGGGGAGCTGTTTTTT. The chain couples TRBV6-1 to TRBJ2-2; D gene uncertain. V was shortened by 5 bases and J by 0 bases, with 7 bases between the two germline ends. This CDR3 comprises 14 residues. Germline loops: CDR1 MNHNS, CDR2 SASEGT.

This rearrangement joins TRBV7-2 to TRBJ1-3; D unresolved. CDR1 and CDR2 from the germline V gene are SGHTA and FQGNSA. V gave up 5 bases and J gave up 0 bases, with 14 bases separating them. The CDR3 extends over 16 amino acids. The CDR3 here is CASSPAGLSSGNTIYF. The CDR3 nucleotides read TGTGCCAGCAGCCCAGCGGGCCTAAGCTCTGGAAACACCATATATTTT. The whole variable domain, remainder taken from reference TRBV7-2 and TRBJ1-3, is GAGVSQSPSNKVTEKGKDVELRCDPISGHTALYWYRQSLGQGLEFLIYFQGNSAPDKSGLPSDRFSAERTGGSVSTLTIQRTQQEDSAVYLCASSPAGLSSGNTIYFGEGSWLTVV.

This clone has more than one count but fewer than ten. V usage is TRBV15 and J usage is TRBJ1-1; TRBD1 aligns across 11 bases. The germline V gene has CDR1 LNHNV and CDR2 YYDKDF (reference sequence). The junction had 7 bases not matched to a gene; V was cut back by 3 bases and J by 4 bases. The CDR3 runs to 16 residues. CDR3 bases: TGTGCCACCAGCAGGCCGACCGGGACAGGGGGCACTGAAGCTTTCTTT. Encoded protein: CATSRPTGTGGTEAFF.

The chain uses TRBV7-2 and TRBJ2-2, with TRBD2 identical over 8 bases. V gave up 5 bases and J gave up 5 bases; unmatched junction bases: 10. Germline CDR1 SGHTA, CDR2 FQGNSA. This CDR3 comprises 16 residues. The CDR3 region has the DNA TGTGCCAGCAGCCTTCGCGCGGGGGGCACGACCGGGGAGCTGTTTTTT. Amino acids: CASSLRAGGTTGELFF. Full variable domain (outside the CDR3, taken from reference TRBV7-2 and TRBJ2-2): GAGVSQSPSNKVTEKGKDVELRCDPISGHTALYWYRQSLGQGLEFLIYFQGNSAPDKSGLPSDRFSAERTGGSVSTLTIQRTQQEDSAVYLCASSLRAGGTTGELFFGEGSRLTVL.

The V call is TRBV7-6, the J call TRBJ1-1; TRBD1 might be the D (6 bases). The CDR3 has 15 residues. V was clipped by 2 bases and J by 1 base, with 11 bases between them. The germline CDR1 and CDR2 sequences are SGHVS and FNYEAQ. This CDR3 reads CASSLNPQGNTEAFF. The CDR3 DNA follows: TGTGCCAGCAGCTTAAACCCACAGGGGAACACTGAAGCTTTCTTT.

This chain uses TRBV7-6 with TRBJ1-5; 7 nucleotides match TRBD1. Germline V CDR1 and CDR2: SGHVS, FNYEAQ. Trimming took 4 bases from V and 3 from J; bases not matched to a gene: 6. The CDR3 runs to 15 residues. The CDR3 spells CASSSQDRANQPQHF. The CDR3 nucleotides read TGTGCCAGCAGCTCACAAGACAGGGCCAATCAGCCCCAGCATTTT.

The rearrangement joins TRBV19 to TRBJ1-5, with D possibly being TRBD1 (6 bases). V was clipped by 1 base and J by 2 bases, with 12 bases between them. This CDR3 spans 16 amino acids. The germline V gene has CDR1 LNHDA and CDR2 SQIVND (reference sequence). The CDR3 nucleotides are TGTGCCAGTAGTATAGGCGGAGGGGGAGGCAATCAGCCCCAGCATTTT. Translated: CASSIGGGGGNQPQHF.

This sequence joins TRBV4-3 and TRBJ1-4; tentatively, D is TRBD1 (5 bases). The CDR3 is made up of 15 amino acids. Germline V gives CDR1 LGHNA, CDR2 YSLEER. V dropped 0 bases and J dropped 11 bases, with 16 bases sitting between them. CDR3 bases: TGCGCCAGCAGCCAAGATCTGGGAGGGGCGAGGAAACTGTTTTTT. Protein: CASSQDLGGARKLFF.

This chain joins TRBV4-2 and TRBJ2-4; 9 bases line up with TRBD2. Trimming cost V 1 base and J 5 bases; bases outside gene matches: 3. In germline, CDR1 is LGHNA, CDR2 YNFKEQ. The CDR3 contains 15 residues. This chain's CDR3 is CASSQGGTSQNIQYF. In nucleotides, the CDR3 is TGTGCCAGCAGCCAAGGAGGGACTAGCCAAAACATTCAGTACTTC.

The V gene is TRBV28, the J gene TRBJ2-2, with 8 positions matching TRBD1. V was pared by 6 bases and J by 7 bases, with 7 bases of the junction left unmatched. Germline V gene data show CDR1 as MDHEN and CDR2 as SYDVKM. The CDR3 has 14 residues. Written as DNA, the CDR3 is TGTGCCAGCAGCCCAGGACAGGGTCACGGGGAGCTGTTTTTT. Its protein is CASSPGQGHGELFF.

The V call is TRBV5-1, the J call TRBJ2-5, with TRBD1 matching over 7 bases. The V gene end was trimmed by 3 bases and the J gene end by 1 base; junction bases not matched to a gene: 6. Germline V CDR1 and CDR2: SGHRS, YFSETQ. The CDR3 is 15 amino acids. For the CDR3, the DNA is TGCGCCAGCAGCTATCAGGACAGGTCCCAAGAGACCCAGTACTTC. It yields the protein CASSYQDRSQETQYF.

The chain uses TRBV19 and TRBJ2-5; 9 nucleotides match TRBD2. This CDR3 comprises 16 residues. V lost 7 bases and J lost 4; bases outside the gene matches: 13. Per the germline V gene, CDR1 is LNHDA and CDR2 is SQIVND (reference sequence). This CDR3 is CASNLFAGGPPETQYF. The DNA of the CDR3 is TGTGCCAGTAACCTCTTTGCGGGGGGGCCCCCAGAGACCCAGTACTTC. Drawing the rest from reference TRBV19 and TRBJ2-5, the complete variable domain is DGGITQSPKYLFRKEGQNVTLSCEQNLNHDAMYWYRQDPGQGLRLIYYSQIVNDFQKGDIAEGYSVSREKKESFPLTVTSAQKNPTAFYLCASNLFAGGPPETQYFGPGTRLLVL.

The chain links TRBV27 to TRBJ2-1; 7 bases are a match to TRBD2. This CDR3 has 14 amino acids. The V segment lost 6 bases and the J segment 2 bases; nucleotides outside the gene matches: 4. From germline, CDR1 is MNHEY and CDR2 SMNVEV (reference sequence). CDR3 nucleotides: TGTGCCAGCAGATGGGACTACACCTACAATGAGCAGTTCTTC. It is translated as CASRWDYTYNEQFF.

The rearrangement uses TRBV6-1 and TRBJ2-7; 9 bases line up with TRBD2. The CDR3 totals 14 residues. V lost 3 bases and J lost 5; bases outside the gene matches: 5. Per germline, CDR1 MNHNS and CDR2 SASEGT. CDR3: CASSDSGGSHEQYF. Written as DNA, the CDR3 is TGTGCCAGCAGTGATAGCGGGGGAAGCCACGAGCAGTACTTC.

The gene calls are TRBV7-2 and TRBJ1-2, with 9 bases matching TRBD1. V trimming: 0 bases; J trimming: 1 base; junction bases outside the gene matches: 6. Germline assignment: CDR1 SGHTA and CDR2 FQGNSA. The CDR3 is made up of 17 amino acids. The DNA of the CDR3 is TGTGCCAGCAGCTTAGCGGGACGGACAGGGGTTAACTATGGCTACACCTTC. Protein sequence: CASSLAGRTGVNYGYTF.

This clone was detected a few times. This chain uses TRBV5-6 with TRBJ2-3; 10 nucleotides match TRBD2. In germline, CDR1 is SGHDT, CDR2 YYEEEE. There are 17 residues in the CDR3. With 1 base clipped from V and 0 bases from J, the junction kept 5 bases outside the gene matches. The CDR3 here is CASSLPSGGRSTDTQYF. Written as DNA, the CDR3 is TGTGCCAGCAGCTTGCCTAGCGGGGGCCGAAGCACAGATACGCAGTATTTT.

The chain employs TRBV2 and TRBJ2-7; D is perhaps TRBD2 (5 bases). The CDR3 runs 14 residues. Trimming removed 5 bases at V and 6 bases at J, with 17 bases between. CDR1 is SNHLY, CDR2 FYNNEI, per germline. The CDR3 DNA follows: TGTGCCAGCAGTTCCCATCGGGCCGAGGGCGAGCAGTACTTC. It specifies CASSSHRAEGEQYF.

As concerns this clone: An end of the junction does not agree with germline; a read error may underlie this. The chain joins TRBV2 to TRBJ1-4, with 8 positions matching TRBD1. In germline, CDR1 is SNHLY, CDR2 FYNNEI. This CDR3 comprises 13 residues. CDR3 loop: CASSERPSGTGPF. The CDR3 nucleotides read TGTGCCAGCAGTGAAAGGCCTTCAGGGACAGGTCCTTTT.

This chain uses TRBV19 with TRBJ2-7; the D call may be TRBD1 or TRBD2 (7 bases each). Germline assignment: CDR1 LNHDA and CDR2 SQIVND (reference sequence). This CDR3 is 15 amino acids long. The germline V and J ends were trimmed by 3 bases and 2 bases, with 14 bases remaining between them. CDR3 nucleotide sequence: TGTGCCAGTAGTATGGGATCAGGGGGGGCCTACGAGCAGTACTTC. This gives the protein CASSMGSGGAYEQYF.

In its sample, this clone was seen a few times. This chain uses TRBV5-4 with TRBJ2-3; D not certain. This CDR3 spans 13 amino acids. Trimming took off 1 base at V and 3 bases at J, with 6 bases between the two ends. The germline CDR1 and CDR2 sequences are SGHNT and YYREEE (reference sequence). DNA of the CDR3: TGTGCCAGCAGCTTGTATGGTACAGATACGCAGTATTTT. Protein: CASSLYGTDTQYF.

J is TRBJ1-5 and V is TRBV19; D may be TRBD1 (6 bases). CDR1 LNHDA and CDR2 SQIVND come from the germline V gene (reference sequence). The CDR3 spans 16 residues. With 7 bases removed from V and 1 base from J, the gap between germline ends came to 17 bases. The CDR3 region has the DNA TGTGCCAGTACCCGGGGGGCCGGGTCGAGCAATCAGCCCCAGCATTTT. It specifies CASTRGAGSSNQPQHF.

The chain uses TRBV9 and TRBJ2-3, with D hard to call. The CDR3 is 13 residues long. Germline V gene sequence: CDR1 SGDLS, CDR2 YYNGEE. Trimming removed 1 base from V and 6 bases from J, with 9 bases in between. CDR3 bases: TGTGCCAGCAGCGTAATAATAGGCGATACGCAGTATTTT. Translating gives CASSVIIGDTQYF. The whole variable domain, remainder taken from reference TRBV9 and TRBJ2-3, is DSGVTQTPKHLITATGQRVTLRCSPRSGDLSVYWYQQSLDQGLQFLIQYYNGEERAKGNILERFSAQQFPDLHSELNLSSLELGDSALYFCASSVIIGDTQYFGPGTRLTVL.

The chain employs TRBV7-2 and TRBJ2-3, with D possibly being TRBD1 (6 bases). V dropped 0 bases and J dropped 7 bases, with 14 bases sitting between them. This CDR3 is 15 amino acids long. CDR1 and CDR2 from the germline V gene are SGHTA and FQGNSA. The CDR3 DNA reads TGTGCCAGCAGCTTAGCGCCTGGGGGCCCTCATACGCAGTATTTT. It yields the protein CASSLAPGGPHTQYF. Using reference TRBV7-2 and TRBJ2-3 for the parts outside the CDR3, the full variable domain is GAGVSQSPSNKVTEKGKDVELRCDPISGHTALYWYRQSLGQGLEFLIYFQGNSAPDKSGLPSDRFSAERTGGSVSTLTIQRTQQEDSAVYLCASSLAPGGPHTQYFGPGTRLTVL.

This chain links TRBV6-1 with TRBJ1-2, with D hard to call. The CDR3 consists of 12 residues. The germline gives CDR1 MNHNS, CDR2 SASEGT. Trimming removed 6 bases at V and 4 bases at J, with 9 bases between. CDR3 amino acids: CASSERSYGYTF. The CDR3, as DNA: TGTGCCAGCAGCGAGCGTAGCTATGGCTACACCTTC.

The genes are TRBV30 and TRBJ2-2; D unclear. The germline V gene encodes CDR1 GTSNPN and CDR2 SVGIG (reference sequence). V was pared by 1 base and J by 5 bases, with 8 bases between. The CDR3 loop spans 13 amino acids. CDR3 residues: CAWSGVETGELFF. The CDR3 DNA reads TGTGCCTGGAGTGGGGTAGAGACCGGGGAGCTGTTTTTT.